What follows are 15 T cell receptor beta chains derived from one specimen sequenced in a study of blood T cell repertoires in COVID-19. The method was immunoSEQ multiplex PCR; TCRdb's version includes in-frame clones alone and lacks a portion of them. The table includes nearly 100,000 clones, roughly four fifths detected once. The sequenced sample was peripheral blood. Source of these receptors: a man between 65 and 85 years old with acute or convalescent COVID-19.

This rearrangement joins TRBV7-2 to TRBJ1-2; a weak D match, TRBD1 (6 bases). The germline gives CDR1 SGHTA, CDR2 FQGNSA. V was shortened by 0 bases and J by 8 bases, with 16 bases between the two germline ends. This CDR3 spans 15 amino acids. CDR3 protein: CASSLALRDTGGYTF. DNA of the CDR3: TGTGCCAGCAGCTTAGCGCTCCGGGACACCGGGGGCTACACCTTC.

The chain has TRBV14 and TRBJ1-4; D gene uncertain. Germline loops: CDR1 SGHDN, CDR2 FVKESK. This CDR3 has 13 residues. V lost 0 bases and J lost 8, with 7 bases in between. The CDR3 DNA reads TGTGCCAGCAGCCAAGACAGCAGGGAAAAACTGTTTTTT. This sequence encodes CASSQDSREKLFF.

In its sample, this clone was seen a few times. The V and J genes are TRBV27 and TRBJ2-1; perhaps TRBD1 as D (5 bases). CDR3 length equals 13 residues. Trimming took 3 bases from V and 9 from J, leaving 12 bases between them. Germline lookup yields CDR1 MNHEY and CDR2 SMNVEV (reference sequence). The DNA for the CDR3 is TGTGCCAGCAGTTTCGAAAGGGGTGGTGAGCAGTTCTTC. It yields the protein CASSFERGGEQFF.

The V and J genes are TRBV5-1 and TRBJ2-3; a weak D match, TRBD2 (5 bases). This CDR3 contains 19 residues. Germline V gives CDR1 SGHRS, CDR2 YFSETQ. Between the trimmed V and J ends, which lost 4 bases and 0 bases, there was a span of 24 bases. The CDR3 spells CASSLGLGGSSGSTDTQYF. CDR3 nucleotide sequence: TGCGCCAGCAGCCTAGGTTTGGGCGGGTCCTCGGGTAGCACAGATACGCAGTATTTT.

The chain uses TRBV5-5 and TRBJ1-3; D ambiguous. Germline V gene lookup returns CDR1 SGHKS and CDR2 YYEKEE (reference sequence). This CDR3 is built from 14 residues. The V end lost 6 bases, the J end lost 0 bases, and 10 bases lay between the germline ends. CDR3 bases: TGTGCCAGCATCGAACACAGCTCTGGAAACACCATATATTTT. Amino acids: CASIEHSSGNTIYF.

The chain employs TRBV11-3 and TRBJ2-5; D is possibly TRBD2 (5 bases). V was pared by 2 bases and J by 5 bases, with 12 bases between. Germline CDR1 SGHNT, CDR2 YENEEA. The CDR3 has 14 amino acids. In nucleotides, the CDR3 is TGTGCCAGCAGCTTAACGAGGGTGGACGAGACCCAGTACTTC. This encodes CASSLTRVDETQYF. Variable domain in full (rest from reference TRBV11-3 and TRBJ2-5): EAGVVQSPRYKIIEKKQPVAFWCNPISGHNTLYWYLQNLGQGPELLIRYENEEAVDDSQLPKDRFSAERLKGVDSTLKIQPAELGDSAVYLCASSLTRVDETQYFGPGTRLLVL.

This chain joins TRBV19 and TRBJ1-2, with D possibly being TRBD1 (6 bases). The CDR3 runs to 15 residues. Deletions cut 6 bases from V and 4 bases from J, with 18 bases between. Germline V lookup: CDR1 LNHDA, CDR2 SQIVND (reference sequence). CDR3 sequence: CASRSIGGTSYGYTF. In DNA form, the CDR3 reads TGTGCCAGTAGGTCGATCGGGGGGACATCCTATGGCTACACCTTC.

For this clone: At one end, the junction sequence differs from germline, possibly due to a read error. The chain is built from TRBV7-2 and TRBJ2-1, with 14 bases that match TRBD2. Per the germline V gene, CDR1 is SGHTA and CDR2 is FQGNSA. The CDR3 runs to 14 residues. The CDR3 DNA is TGTGCCAGCAGCCTGGGACTAGCGGGAGTTAGGTCACTCTTC. It yields the protein CASSLGLAGVRSLF.

This chain connects TRBV4-2 to TRBJ2-2, with 12 bases fitting TRBD2. The CDR3 extends over 18 amino acids. Germline CDR1 LGHNA, CDR2 YNFKEQ. V dropped 0 bases and J dropped 4; count of bases not matched to a gene: 6. The CDR3 bases are TGTGCCAGCAGCCAAGAGCTAGCGGGGGGGCAAATCACCGGGGAGCTGTTTTTT. It yields the protein CASSQELAGGQITGELFF.

This clone came up a few times. The V gene is TRBV29-1, the J gene TRBJ2-3, with 8 bases matching TRBD2. This CDR3 spans 15 amino acids. In germline, CDR1 is SQVTM, CDR2 ANQGSEA. CDR3: CSAREGSGATDTQYF. Written as DNA, the CDR3 is TGCAGTGCCCGGGAGGGTAGCGGGGCCACAGATACGCAGTATTTT.

This clone was seen only once. V and J are TRBV5-1 and TRBJ2-3; TRBD1 matches at 9 bases. Germline V gene data show CDR1 as SGHRS and CDR2 as YFSETQ. This CDR3 has 15 amino acids. Trimming cost V 0 bases and J 5 bases; bases outside gene matches: 4. The CDR3 nucleotides are TGCGCCAGCAGCTTGGGCTGGACAGGGGAAGATACGCAGTATTTT. This translates into CASSLGWTGEDTQYF.

The chain recombines TRBV19 with TRBJ1-1; D is perhaps TRBD1 (6 bases). The CDR3 is 13 residues long. With 10 bases removed from V and 7 bases from J, the gap between germline ends came to 19 bases. Germline values: CDR1 LNHDA, CDR2 SQIVND (reference sequence). CDR3 protein: CATSEDSRFEAFF. The DNA of the CDR3 is TGTGCCACCTCCGAGGACAGTCGCTTTGAAGCTTTCTTT.

The chain combines TRBV9 with TRBJ2-1, with TRBD2 matching 7 bases. V lost 3 bases, J lost 1 base, and 4 bases stayed unmatched. Per germline, CDR1 SGDLS and CDR2 YYNGEE. The CDR3 loop spans 15 amino acids. CDR3 nucleotides: TGTGCCAGCAGCGCTGGACTAGGGTCCTACAATGAGCAGTTCTTC. Translation gives CASSAGLGSYNEQFF.

The rearrangement uses TRBV9 and TRBJ1-1; TRBD1 is a possible D gene (6 bases). The CDR3 runs 13 residues. Per germline, CDR1 SGDLS and CDR2 YYNGEE. The ends were cut back, 5 bases at V and 5 bases at J, with 13 bases in the middle. The CDR3 bases are TGTGCCAGCAGGAATTCCAGGGGTACTGAAGCTTTCTTT. Translated: CASRNSRGTEAFF.

This clone was counted between two and nine times. The chain recombines TRBV30 with TRBJ2-1, with a weak D call TRBD2 (6 bases). Per germline, CDR1 GTSNPN and CDR2 SVGIG (reference sequence). Trimming left V 1 base short and J 0 bases short, with 13 bases between. The CDR3 consists of 16 residues. The CDR3 loop is CAWSGGGGGSYNEQFF. The CDR3 nucleotides read TGTGCCTGGAGTGGGGGAGGAGGAGGCTCCTACAATGAGCAGTTCTTC. The full variable domain, with the rest looked up from reference TRBV30 and TRBJ2-1, is SQTIHQWPATLVQPVGSPLSLECTVEGTSNPNLYWYRQAAGRGLQLLFYSVGIGQISSEVPQNLSASRPQDRQFILSSKKLLLSDSGFYLCAWSGGGGGSYNEQFFGPGTRLTVL.